This TCR beta chain was recovered during a study of cytomegalovirus exposure and HLA in healthy donors. Study background: The 95 to 150 validation repertoires were produced on the same platform as the roughly 690 repertoires of the first cohort. This was reported in a later analysis.

The assay was immunoSEQ multiplex PCR, and TCRdb's table has in-frame clones only and misses some. The repertoire holds some 140,000 clones, over 80% seen once, with roughly 6.7% in the top ten. Study findings and constraints: The dataset shows that most TCR sequences were rare, while some public TCRs occurred in many donors. Reported performance of the classifier showed diagnosis of cytomegalovirus status with high specificity and sensitivity. The listing of about 150 TCR beta chains classed them as cytomegalovirus-associated.

In regard to this clone: Its cognate antigen is unknown.

The sequence came from a woman aged 25 to 39 in good health and CMV-seropositive. Source material: PBMCs.

The CDR3 region is CASSYPGGYEQYF. In nucleotides, the CDR3 is TGTGCCAGCAGTTATCCAGGGGGTTACGAGCAGTACTTC. The chain couples TRBV6-6 to TRBJ2-7, with 7 bases aligning to TRBD1. This CDR3 contains 13 residues. Trimming cost V 3 bases and J 4 bases; bases outside gene matches: 3. Germline CDR1 and CDR2: MNHNY and SVGAGI (reference sequence).